Each of the 10 T cell receptor beta chains below was sequenced from the same sample in a study of T-cell reconstitution after alpha-beta-depleted transplantation in children. The TCRbeta library incorporated unique molecular identifiers. TCRdb recomputed calls from the PCR reads with MiXCR, one row per CDR3 protein. Among fewer than 550,000 distinct CDR3 sequences listed, approximately 10% were seen once. The material sequenced was PBMCs from the stem cell graft donor, taken from the stem cell graft. These receptors came from a human donor who donated a stem cell graft to a child with acute myeloid leukemia.

The V gene is TRBV28, the J gene TRBJ2-7; TRBD1 might be the D (6 bases). The CDR3 runs 15 residues. V was clipped by 6 bases and J by 6 bases, with 21 bases between them. Germline loops: CDR1 MDHEN, CDR2 SYDVKM. The CDR3 DNA reads TGTGCCAGCAGACCAAACTCCGGACAGCAGTCCGAGCAGTACTTC. Amino acids: CASRPNSGQQSEQYF.

V is TRBV7-9 and J is TRBJ2-1; D possibly corresponds to TRBD2 (5 bases). V was cut by 1 base and J by 9 bases, with 7 bases left in between. The CDR3 runs to 12 residues. Germline CDR1 reads SEHNR; CDR2 reads FQNEAQ (reference sequence). This CDR3 reads CASSLVGVEQFF. The CDR3 region has the DNA TGTGCCAGCAGCTTAGTGGGAGTTGAGCAGTTCTTC.

The chain carries TRBV7-8 and TRBJ2-3; 9 bases agree with TRBD2. CDR3 length: 16 amino acids. The germline gives CDR1 SGHVS, CDR2 FQNEAQ. V shed 1 base, J shed 2 bases, and the junction held 4 bases outside the gene matches. DNA for the CDR3: TGTGCCAGCAGCTTAGGTGGCGGGAGGGTCACAGATACGCAGTATTTT. This sequence encodes CASSLGGGRVTDTQYF. The complete variable domain, with remaining parts taken from reference TRBV7-8 and TRBJ2-3, reads GAGVSQSPRYKVAKRGQDVALRCDPISGHVSLFWYQQALGQGPEFLTYFQNEAQLDKSGLPSDRFFAERPEGSVSTLKIQRTQQEDSAVYLCASSLGGGRVTDTQYFGPGTRLTVL.

This clonotype showed up just a few times. The CDR3 spells CASSSDTIYGYTF. CDR3 nucleotides: TGTGCCAGCAGCTCTGACACAATCTATGGCTACACCTTC. The chain joins TRBV7-9 to TRBJ1-2; no definite D call. The CDR3 has 13 residues. CDR1 is SEHNR and CDR2 is FQNEAQ in the germline V gene (reference sequence). Trimming removed 4 bases at V and 4 bases at J, with 10 bases between.

This clonotype has more than one count but fewer than ten. The V gene is TRBV9, the J gene TRBJ2-2; tentatively, D is TRBD1 (6 bases). Germline V CDR1 and CDR2: SGDLS, YYNGEE. Trimming left V 0 bases short and J 2 bases short, with 11 bases between. The CDR3 covers 16 residues. The CDR3 coding sequence is TGTGCCAGCAGCGTAGGGACAGAACTTAACACCGGGGAGCTGTTTTTT. Residues: CASSVGTELNTGELFF.

This clonotype has ten or more counts. The gene calls are TRBV20-1 and TRBJ2-1; 8 bases agree with TRBD2. The junction had 7 bases not matched to a gene; V was cut back by 3 bases and J by 6 bases. The length of the CDR3 is 14 residues. Per the germline V gene, CDR1 is DFQATT and CDR2 is SNEGSKA (reference sequence). CDR3 sequence: CSASGGGALNEQFF. The CDR3 nucleotides are TGCAGTGCTAGCGGGGGGGGTGCCCTCAATGAGCAGTTCTTC.

There are a few counts of this clonotype. The rearrangement joins TRBV20-1 to TRBJ2-1, with D perhaps matching TRBD2 (7 bases). V shed 6 bases and J shed 0 bases, with 15 bases lying between them. The CDR3 has 15 residues. Germline V lookup: CDR1 DFQATT, CDR2 SNEGSKA (reference sequence). The CDR3, as DNA: TGCAGTGCCAACGGGGGGCCGAGCTCCTACAATGAGCAGTTCTTC. Protein product: CSANGGPSSYNEQFF.

For this clonotype: At one end the junction does not follow the germline gene, possibly because of a read error. The chain uses TRBV9 and TRBJ2-1; 10 nucleotides line up with TRBD2. This CDR3 is 18 amino acids long. Per the germline V gene, CDR1 is SGDLS and CDR2 is YYNGEE. CDR3 DNA sequence: TGTGCCAGCAGCGTAGCAACTCCTACTAGCGGGATAGGTAATGACCAGTTCTTC. Protein product: CASSVATPTSGIGNDQFF.

This clonotype was counted many times. The gene calls are TRBV11-2 and TRBJ2-1; 7 nucleotides agree with TRBD2. With V trimmed by 0 bases and J by 12 bases, 5 bases remained unmatched. CDR1 is SGHAT and CDR2 is FQNNGV in the germline V gene. There are 13 residues in the CDR3. The CDR3 loop is CASSLDPGGRQFF. The CDR3 nucleotides are TGTGCCAGCAGCTTAGATCCGGGGGGACGGCAGTTCTTC.

This clonotype came up many times. J is TRBJ2-5 and V is TRBV5-4; 8 bases map to TRBD2. J lost 7 bases, V lost 6 bases, and 8 bases had no gene match. The CDR3 length is 13 residues. Germline assignment: CDR1 SGHNT and CDR2 YYREEE (reference sequence). The CDR3 DNA sequence: TGTGCCAGCACGGGGGGGCCGGAGATGACCCAGTACTTC. It specifies CASTGGPEMTQYF.